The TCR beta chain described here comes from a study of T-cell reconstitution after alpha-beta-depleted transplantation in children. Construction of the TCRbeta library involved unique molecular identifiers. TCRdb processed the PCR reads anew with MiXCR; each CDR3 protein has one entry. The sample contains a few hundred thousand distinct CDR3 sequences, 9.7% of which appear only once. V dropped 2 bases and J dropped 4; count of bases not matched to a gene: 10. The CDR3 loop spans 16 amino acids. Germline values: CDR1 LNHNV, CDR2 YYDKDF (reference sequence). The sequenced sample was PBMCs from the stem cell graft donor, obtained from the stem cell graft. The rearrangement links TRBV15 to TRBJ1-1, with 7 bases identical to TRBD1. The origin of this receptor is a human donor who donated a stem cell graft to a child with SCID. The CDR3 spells CATSRYFWDSATEAFF. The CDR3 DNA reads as TGTGCCACCAGCAGATATTTCTGGGACAGCGCCACTGAAGCTTTCTTT.